This TCR beta chain came from a study of regulatory T cells in long-lasting Graves disease. To make TCR beta libraries, researchers used iRepertoire HTBI primers and Arm-PCR of CDR3 regions. TCRdb re-derived calls from the multiplex PCR reads in MiXCR, one entry per CDR3 protein. The table has fewer than 650,000 distinct CDR3 sequences, 15% to 20% seen once. The sample's time point: newly diagnosed GD, antithyroid drugs for less than 3 months. Preparation of the TCR library used RNA extracted from PBMCs. Germline lookup yields CDR1 SGDLS and CDR2 YYNGEE. Germline trimming cut 3 bases from V and 7 bases from J; bases unmatched to any gene: 6. The CDR3 consists of 15 residues. These data also featured in a second study, about T cells in Graves' hyperthyroidism and ophthalmopathy.

The sequences come from peripheral blood mononuclear cells (PBMCs), collected at new diagnosis, from a patient treated with antithyroid drugs. The chain joins TRBV9 to TRBJ2-1; 11 nucleotides line up with TRBD2. The TCR comes from a man aged 18 to 30 with Graves disease. CDR3 nucleotides: TGTGCCAGCAGCGCAAGACTAGCGGGATGGAATGAGCAGTTCTTC. It yields the protein CASSARLAGWNEQFF.